This is a list of T cell receptor beta chains from one sample in a study of blood T cell repertoires in COVID-19. Assay: immunoSEQ multiplex PCR; the TCRdb copy retains only in-frame clones and omits some. This sample has roughly 150,000 clones; roughly 88% occur once, and the top ten carry 5.2%. The sample comprised PBMCs or T cells enriched from blood (not recorded which). The receptors originated from an older man who had been exposed to COVID-19. Each CDR3 is given with its conserved first and last residue. Each record gives: clone size, J gene, V gene, CDR3 length, D gene, CDR3 DNA, CDR3 protein. A D gene is named only where the DNA matches it firmly. Expanded clones are given a class, and other clones once, few, many or no size at all.

. TRBJ1-2 TRBV4-1 15 . TGCGCCAGCAGCCAGAAAGCAGGGAGGGACTATGGCTACACCTTC CASSQKAGRDYGYTF
. TRBJ2-5 TRBV5-1 13 . TGCGCCAGCAGCCTCCGGACGGGGGAGACCCAGTACTTC CASSLRTGETQYF
. TRBJ2-7 TRBV3-1/TRBV3-2 14 TRBD2 TGTGCCAGCAGCCCAGTAGCGGGCCTGGGGGAGCAGTACTTC CASSPVAGLGEQYF
once TRBJ1-5 TRBV3-1/TRBV3-2 15 . TGTGCCAGCAGCCAAGGGCAGGGAAGCAATCAGCCCCAGCATTTT CASSQGQGSNQPQHF
once TRBJ1-1 TRBV6-5 13 TRBD1 TGTGCCAGCAGTTACGGGACAGGGAGTCAAGCTTTCTTT CASSYGTGSQAFF
. TRBJ2-5 TRBV7-6 10 . TGTGCCAGCAGCTCGGGGACCCAGTACTTC CASSSGTQYF
. TRBJ1-5 TRBV30 13 . TGTGCCTGGAGTGAACAGCAAAATCAGCCCCAGCATTTT CAWSEQQNQPQHF
. TRBJ2-1 TRBV5-6 15 . TGTGCCAGCAGCTTGTATGGAGGGAAGATCAATGAGCAGTTCTTC CASSLYGGKINEQFF
. TRBJ2-7 TRBV25-1 13 TRBD1 TGTGCCAGCAGGGACAGGGGAGACTACGAGCAGTACTTC CASRDRGDYEQYF
once TRBJ2-7 TRBV7-2 15 TRBD2 TGTGCCAGCAGTCCGGGACTAACAACTTCCTACGAGCAGTACTTC CASSPGLTTSYEQYF
. TRBJ1-5 TRBV4-1 16 . TGCGCCAGCAGCCATTGGGACAACCTTAGCAATCAGCCCCAGCATTTT CASSHWDNLSNQPQHF
. TRBJ2-1 TRBV25-1 12 . TGTGCCAGCAGGAGGTTCGACAATGAGCAGTTCTTC CASRRFDNEQFF
few TRBJ1-5 TRBV18 13 . TGTGCCAGCTCACCAAAGGATGAAGGGGCCCAGCATTTT CASSPKDEGAQHF
. TRBJ1-3 TRBV21-1 20 . TGTGCCAGCGGCAATTCGGCAGGGGGCGACTCCCTCCTCTCTGGAAACACCATATATTTT CASGNSAGGDSLLSGNTIYF
. TRBJ1-1 TRBV3-1/TRBV3-2 14 . TGTGCCAGCAGAGAAGCGGGGGTGAACACTGAAGCTTTCTTT CASREAGVNTEAFF
few TRBJ2-4 TRBV6-2/TRBV6-3 19 . TGTGCCAGCAGTTCCCTCCCAGGCGGGTTCCCGTTAGCCAAAAACATTCAGTACTTC CASSSLPGGFPLAKNIQYF
. TRBJ1-1 TRBV7-3 13 . TGTGCCAGCAGCTTCGACGCGACTACCGAAGCTTTCTTT CASSFDATTEAFF
once TRBJ2-7 TRBV7-9 16 . TGTGCCAGCAGCCGCGGACAAGGGCTTACCTCGTACGAGCAGTACTTC CASSRGQGLTSYEQYF
. TRBJ1-5 TRBV5-1 14 . TGCGCCAGCAGCTTTGACGGAGGCAATCAGCCCCAGCATTTT CASSFDGGNQPQHF
. TRBJ1-2 TRBV19 15 TRBD1 TGTGCCAGTAGTCTACTCGGGACAGGAATCCATGGCTACACCTTC CASSLLGTGIHGYTF